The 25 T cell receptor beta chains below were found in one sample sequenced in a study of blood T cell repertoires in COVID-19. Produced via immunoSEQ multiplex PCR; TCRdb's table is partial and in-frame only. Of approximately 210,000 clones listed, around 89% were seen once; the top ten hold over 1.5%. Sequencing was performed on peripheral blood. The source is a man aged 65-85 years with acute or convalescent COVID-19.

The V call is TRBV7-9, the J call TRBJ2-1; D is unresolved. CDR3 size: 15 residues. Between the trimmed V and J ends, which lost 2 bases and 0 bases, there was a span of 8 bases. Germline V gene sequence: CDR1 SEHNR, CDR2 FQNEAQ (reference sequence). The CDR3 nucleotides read TGTGCCAGCAGCTTATTGGAGCTCTCCTACAATGAGCAGTTCTTC. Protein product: CASSLLELSYNEQFF. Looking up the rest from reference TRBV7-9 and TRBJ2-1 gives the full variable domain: DTGVSQNPRHKITKRGQNVTFRCDPISEHNRLYWYRQTLGQGPEFLTYFQNEAQLEKSRLLSDRFSAERPKGSFSTLEIQRTEQGDSAMYLCASSLLELSYNEQFFGPGTRLTVL.

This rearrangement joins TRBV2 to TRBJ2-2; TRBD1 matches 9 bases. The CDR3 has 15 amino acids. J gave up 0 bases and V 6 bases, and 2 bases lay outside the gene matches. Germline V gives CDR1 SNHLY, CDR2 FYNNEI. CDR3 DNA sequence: TGTGCCAGCAGAAGACAGGGGGCGAACACCGGGGAGCTGTTTTTT. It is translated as CASRRQGANTGELFF. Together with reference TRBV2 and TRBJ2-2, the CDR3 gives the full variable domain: EPEVTQTPSHQVTQMGQEVILRCVPISNHLYFYWYRQILGQKVEFLVSFYNNEISEKSEIFDDQFSVERPDGSNFTLKIRSTKLEDSAMYFCASRRQGANTGELFFGEGSRLTVL.

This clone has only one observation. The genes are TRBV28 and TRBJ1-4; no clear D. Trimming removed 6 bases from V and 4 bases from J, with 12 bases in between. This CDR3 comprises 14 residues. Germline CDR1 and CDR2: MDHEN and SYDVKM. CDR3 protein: CASRRPGSNEKLFF. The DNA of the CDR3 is TGTGCCAGCAGGCGACCGGGAAGTAATGAAAAACTGTTTTTT.

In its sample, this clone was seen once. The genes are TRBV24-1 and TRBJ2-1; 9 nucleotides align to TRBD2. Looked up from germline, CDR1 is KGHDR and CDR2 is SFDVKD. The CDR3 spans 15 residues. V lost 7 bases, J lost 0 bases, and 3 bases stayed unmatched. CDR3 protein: CATSHSGSSYNEQFF. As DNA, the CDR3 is TGTGCCACCAGCCATAGCGGGAGCTCCTACAATGAGCAGTTCTTC.

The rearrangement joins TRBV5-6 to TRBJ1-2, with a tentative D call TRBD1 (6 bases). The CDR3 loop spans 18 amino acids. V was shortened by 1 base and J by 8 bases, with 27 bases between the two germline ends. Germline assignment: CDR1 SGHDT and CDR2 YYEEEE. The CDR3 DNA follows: TGTGCCAGCAGCTTGCAATCCGGGACAAGTCCTTCGACGGGGGGCTACACCTTC. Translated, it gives CASSLQSGTSPSTGGYTF.

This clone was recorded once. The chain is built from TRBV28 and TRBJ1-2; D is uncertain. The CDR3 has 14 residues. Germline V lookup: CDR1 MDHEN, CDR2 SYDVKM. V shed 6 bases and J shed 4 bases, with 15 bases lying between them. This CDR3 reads CASRPGWEFYGYTF. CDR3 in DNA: TGTGCCAGCAGGCCGGGGTGGGAGTTCTATGGCTACACCTTC.

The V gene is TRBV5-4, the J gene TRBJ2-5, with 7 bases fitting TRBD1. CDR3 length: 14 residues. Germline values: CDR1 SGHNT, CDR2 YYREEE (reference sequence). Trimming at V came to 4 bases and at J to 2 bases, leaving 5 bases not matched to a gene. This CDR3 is CASSLGQQQETQYF. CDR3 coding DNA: TGTGCCAGCAGCCTGGGACAGCAACAAGAGACCCAGTACTTC.

CDR3 coding DNA: TGTGCCAGCAGTCCTTGGACAGGGCAGGGCTACGAGCAGTACTTC. It encodes CASSPWTGQGYEQYF. V and J are TRBV6-5 and TRBJ2-7; 8 bases are shared with TRBD1. Germline V gene data show CDR1 as MNHEY and CDR2 as SVGAGI. There are 15 residues in the CDR3. V lost 5 bases and J lost 3; bases outside the gene matches: 9.

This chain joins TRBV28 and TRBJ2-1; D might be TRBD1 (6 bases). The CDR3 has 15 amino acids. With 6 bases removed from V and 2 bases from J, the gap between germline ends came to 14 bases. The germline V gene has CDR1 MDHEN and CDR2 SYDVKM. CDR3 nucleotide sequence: TGTGCCAGCAGGGCAGGACAGTCTACCTACAATGAGCAGTTCTTC. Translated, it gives CASRAGQSTYNEQFF. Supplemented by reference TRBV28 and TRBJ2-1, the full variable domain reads DVKVTQSSRYLVKRTGEKVFLECVQDMDHENMFWYRQDPGLGLRLIYFSYDVKMKEKGDIPEGYSVSREKKERFSLILESASTNQTSMYLCASRAGQSTYNEQFFGPGTRLTVL.

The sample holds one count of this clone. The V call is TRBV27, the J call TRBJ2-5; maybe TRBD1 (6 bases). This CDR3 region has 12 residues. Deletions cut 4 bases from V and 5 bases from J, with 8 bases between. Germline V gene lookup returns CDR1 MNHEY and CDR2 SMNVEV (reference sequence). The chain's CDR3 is CASSSTGETQYF. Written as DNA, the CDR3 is TGTGCCAGCAGTTCTACAGGGGAGACCCAGTACTTC.

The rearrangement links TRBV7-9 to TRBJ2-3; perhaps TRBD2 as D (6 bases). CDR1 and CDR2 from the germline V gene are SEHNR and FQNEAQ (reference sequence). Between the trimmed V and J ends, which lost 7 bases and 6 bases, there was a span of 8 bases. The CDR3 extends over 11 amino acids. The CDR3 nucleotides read TGTGCCAGCACTGGGAGGGATACGCAGTATTTT. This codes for CASTGRDTQYF.

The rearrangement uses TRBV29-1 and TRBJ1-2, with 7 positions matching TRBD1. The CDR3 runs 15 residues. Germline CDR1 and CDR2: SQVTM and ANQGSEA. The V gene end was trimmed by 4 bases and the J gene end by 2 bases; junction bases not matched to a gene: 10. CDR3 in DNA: TGCAGCGTTGCCAGGGGGGACTCCCGCAACTATGGCTACACCTTC. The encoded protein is CSVARGDSRNYGYTF.

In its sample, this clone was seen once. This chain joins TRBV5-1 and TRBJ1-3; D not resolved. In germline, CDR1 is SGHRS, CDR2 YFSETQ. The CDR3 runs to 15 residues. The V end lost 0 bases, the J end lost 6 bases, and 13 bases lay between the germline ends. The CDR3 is CASSLVGAPVNTIYF. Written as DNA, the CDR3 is TGCGCCAGCAGCTTGGTGGGAGCTCCGGTAAACACCATATATTTT.

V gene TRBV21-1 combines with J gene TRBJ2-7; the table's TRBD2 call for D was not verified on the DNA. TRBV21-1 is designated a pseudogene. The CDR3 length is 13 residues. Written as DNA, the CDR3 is TGTGCCAGCATAGCGGGGAAGTCCTACGAGCAGTACTTC. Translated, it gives CASIAGKSYEQYF.

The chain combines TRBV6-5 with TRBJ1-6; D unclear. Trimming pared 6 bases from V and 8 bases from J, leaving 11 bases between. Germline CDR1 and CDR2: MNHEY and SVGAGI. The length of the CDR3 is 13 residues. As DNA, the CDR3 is TGTGCCAGCAGAGCGCTTGGCCATTCACCCCTCCACTTT. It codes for CASRALGHSPLHF.

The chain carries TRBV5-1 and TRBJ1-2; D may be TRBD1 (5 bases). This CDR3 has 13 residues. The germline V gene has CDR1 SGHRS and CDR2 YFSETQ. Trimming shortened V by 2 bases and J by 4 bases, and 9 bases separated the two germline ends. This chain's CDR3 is CASSFDRSYGYTF. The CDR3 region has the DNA TGCGCCAGCAGCTTTGACAGATCCTATGGCTACACCTTC.

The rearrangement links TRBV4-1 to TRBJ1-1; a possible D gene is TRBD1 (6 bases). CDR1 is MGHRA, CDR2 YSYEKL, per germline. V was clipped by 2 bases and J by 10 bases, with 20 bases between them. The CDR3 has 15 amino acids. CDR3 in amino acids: CASSQRTGRSVGAFF. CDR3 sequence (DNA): TGCGCCAGCAGCCAACGAACAGGGAGAAGTGTCGGAGCTTTCTTT.

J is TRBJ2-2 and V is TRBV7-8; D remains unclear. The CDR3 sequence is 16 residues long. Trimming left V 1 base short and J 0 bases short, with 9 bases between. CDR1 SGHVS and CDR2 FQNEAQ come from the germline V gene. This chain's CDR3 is CASSLEISSNTGELFF. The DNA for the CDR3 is TGTGCCAGCAGCTTAGAAATCAGTTCGAACACCGGGGAGCTGTTTTTT. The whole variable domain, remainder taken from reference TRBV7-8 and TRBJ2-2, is GAGVSQSPRYKVAKRGQDVALRCDPISGHVSLFWYQQALGQGPEFLTYFQNEAQLDKSGLPSDRFFAERPEGSVSTLKIQRTQQEDSAVYLCASSLEISSNTGELFFGEGSRLTVL.

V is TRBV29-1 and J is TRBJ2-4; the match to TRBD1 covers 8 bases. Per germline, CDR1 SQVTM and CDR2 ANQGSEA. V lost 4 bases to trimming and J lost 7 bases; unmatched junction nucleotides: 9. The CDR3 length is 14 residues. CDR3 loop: CSVAGQGDWNIQYF. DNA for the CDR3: TGCAGCGTTGCAGGACAGGGCGATTGGAACATTCAGTACTTC.

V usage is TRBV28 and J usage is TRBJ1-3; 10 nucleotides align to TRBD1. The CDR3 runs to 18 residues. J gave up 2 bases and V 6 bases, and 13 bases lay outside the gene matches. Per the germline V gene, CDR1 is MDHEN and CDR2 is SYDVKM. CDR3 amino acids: CASSASPGQGLTGNTIYF. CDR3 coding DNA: TGTGCCAGCAGCGCAAGCCCGGGACAGGGGCTTACTGGAAACACCATATATTTT.

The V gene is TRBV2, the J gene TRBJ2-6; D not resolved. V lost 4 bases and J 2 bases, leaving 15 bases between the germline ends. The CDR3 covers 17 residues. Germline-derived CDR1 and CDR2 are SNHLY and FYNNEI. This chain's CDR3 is CASSVPSTPPGANVLTF. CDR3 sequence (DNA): TGTGCCAGCAGTGTCCCTTCGACACCCCCTGGGGCCAACGTCCTGACTTTC.

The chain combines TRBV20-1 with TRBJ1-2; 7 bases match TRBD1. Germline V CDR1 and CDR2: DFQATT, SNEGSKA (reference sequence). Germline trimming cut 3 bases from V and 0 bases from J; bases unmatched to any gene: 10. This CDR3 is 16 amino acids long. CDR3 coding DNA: TGCAGTGCTAGTGTCCCCGGGACAGCAGCTAACTATGGCTACACCTTC. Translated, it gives CSASVPGTAANYGYTF.

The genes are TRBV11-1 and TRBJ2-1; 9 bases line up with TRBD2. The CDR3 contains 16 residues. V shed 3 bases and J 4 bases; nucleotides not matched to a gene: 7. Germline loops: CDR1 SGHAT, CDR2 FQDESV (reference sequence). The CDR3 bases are TGTGCCAGCAGCTTGTTGTCTAGCGGGACGTACAATGAGCAGTTCTTC. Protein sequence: CASSLLSSGTYNEQFF.

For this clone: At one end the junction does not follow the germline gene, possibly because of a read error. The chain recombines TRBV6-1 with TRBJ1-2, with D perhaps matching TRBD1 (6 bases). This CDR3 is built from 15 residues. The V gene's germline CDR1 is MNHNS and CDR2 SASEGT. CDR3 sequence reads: CASSKAYRGGYGYTF. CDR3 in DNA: TGTGCCAGCAGTAAAGCCTATAGGGGGGGGTATGGCTACACCTTC.

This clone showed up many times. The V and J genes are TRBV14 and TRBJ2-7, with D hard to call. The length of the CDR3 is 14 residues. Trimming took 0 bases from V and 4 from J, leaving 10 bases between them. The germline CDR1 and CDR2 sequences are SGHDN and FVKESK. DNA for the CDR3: TGTGCCAGCAGCCAAGATCTTAGAACTTACGAGCAGTACTTC. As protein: CASSQDLRTYEQYF.